This T cell receptor beta chain was found in a study of T-cell memory formation after mild COVID-19. Study-level points and caveats: Shrinking CD4+ clones resided mostly in CM and EM, and CD8+ ones in EMRA.

The CDR3 has 15 residues. Germline V lookup: CDR1 SGHRS, CDR2 YFSETQ. Trimming removed 2 bases at V and 2 bases at J, with 12 bases between. A remark on this clonotype: Its antigen is not identified.

TCRdb reprocessed the 5' RACE reads via MiXCR and lists one record per CDR3 protein. This table has 380,000 or so distinct CDR3 sequences, under 15% appearing once. The chain uses TRBV5-1 and TRBJ2-3; tentative D call: TRBD2 (7 bases). Material for sequencing was PBMCs or a T cell subset sorted from them (not recorded which). The clonotype comes from a man between 18 and 29 years old who had mild COVID-19 (a few samples of this study predate the infection). Cell type and time point are not known. CDR3 residues: CASSLGGGATDTQYF. In nucleotides, the CDR3 is TGCGCCAGCAGCTTAGGCGGGGGCGCCACAGATACGCAGTATTTT.